Shown below are 32 T cell receptor beta chains from a single sample sequenced in a study of blood T cells in healthy people across ages. Using a J-beta primer mix together with a sample-barcoded 5' primer, a second PCR was run for about 7 to 12 cycles. TCRdb independently ran MiXCR on the 5' RACE reads; one entry per CDR3 protein. Of roughly 1.5 million distinct CDR3 sequences in the sample, about 42% were seen once. Sequencing used blood. The receptors were gathered from a woman aged 18-35 years in good health.

The table lists this clonotype with a few counts. The chain is built from TRBV20-1 and TRBJ2-7; TRBD2 is a possible D gene (5 bases). The CDR3 has 14 residues. Germline V gives CDR1 DFQATT, CDR2 SNEGSKA (reference sequence). Trimming removed 1 base from V and 0 bases from J, with 10 bases in between. CDR3 sequence: CSARVPEGSYEQYF. CDR3 DNA: TGCAGTGCTAGAGTTCCAGAGGGCTCCTACGAGCAGTACTTC.

V is TRBV4-3 and J is TRBJ2-4, with D maybe TRBD1 (8 bases). V lost 2 bases, J lost 13 bases, and 27 bases lay in between. Germline CDR1 reads LGHNA; CDR2 reads YSLEER. The CDR3 is 17 amino acids. Here the CDR3 DNA reads TGCGCCAGCAGCCAAACCCCAAGCGGGACAGGACTGTGGGAGCAGTACTTC. It yields the protein CASSQTPSGTGLWEQYF.

This clonotype was counted once. This rearrangement joins TRBV6-5 to TRBJ1-1; tentative D call: TRBD1 (6 bases). V lost 6 bases, J lost 10 bases, and 18 bases lay in between. The germline gives CDR1 MNHEY, CDR2 SVGAGI. The CDR3 is 13 amino acids. The CDR3 sequence: CASSQGSFGVAFF. The CDR3 bases are TGTGCCAGCAGCCAGGGGTCCTTCGGGGTAGCTTTCTTT.

This clonotype was seen only a few times. The rearrangement links TRBV29-1 to TRBJ2-7; 9 bases fit TRBD2. V was clipped by 6 bases and J by 4 bases; unmatched bases: 4. Germline loops: CDR1 SQVTM, CDR2 ANQGSEA. The CDR3 is made up of 12 amino acids. The CDR3 sequence: CSVWTSEYEQYF. CDR3 DNA sequence: TGCAGCGTCTGGACTAGCGAATACGAGCAGTACTTC.

In its sample, this clonotype was seen many times. The chain uses TRBV7-2 and TRBJ2-5; D gene unclear. This CDR3 is built from 13 residues. With 1 base removed from V and 4 bases from J, the gap between germline ends came to 7 bases. Germline CDR1 SGHTA, CDR2 FQGNSA. The CDR3 bases are TGTGCCAGCAGCTTAGATCGTTTAGAGACCCAGTACTTC. Amino acid sequence: CASSLDRLETQYF.

The sample holds a few counts of this clonotype. Written as DNA, the CDR3 is TGTGCCAGCAGTTTATCCCTTTCCGGGGAGCTGTTTTTT. The encoded protein is CASSLSLSGELFF. The chain employs TRBV12-3 or TRBV12-4 and TRBJ2-2; D remains ambiguous. This CDR3 is built from 13 residues. V lost 2 bases, J lost 6 bases, and 7 bases lay in between.

The V and J genes are TRBV12-3 or TRBV12-4 and TRBJ1-5, with 10 bases identical to TRBD1. The CDR3 has 15 amino acids. V shed 6 bases and J 7 bases; nucleotides not matched to a gene: 9. The CDR3 coding sequence is TGTGCCAGCAGGGGGACAGGGGCCCTCGGGCAGCCCCAGCATTTT. This codes for CASRGTGALGQPQHF.

The chain joins TRBV10-3 to TRBJ1-1; unclear D gene. This CDR3 is 12 amino acids long. The germline V gene encodes CDR1 ENHRY and CDR2 SYGVKD. The V and J ends lost 5 bases and 3 bases respectively, with 7 bases between them. CDR3 sequence reads: CAISTSDTEAFF. In DNA form, the CDR3 reads TGTGCCATCAGTACCTCTGACACTGAAGCTTTCTTT.

In its sample, this clonotype was seen a few times. The chain has TRBV7-9 and TRBJ2-5, with D tentatively TRBD2 (6 bases). Trimming cost V 7 bases and J 3 bases, with 15 bases left between them. The V gene's germline CDR1 is SEHNR and CDR2 FQNEAQ (reference sequence). The CDR3 covers 14 residues. CDR3 amino acids: CASMEGLHKETQYF. CDR3 nucleotide sequence: TGTGCCAGCATGGAGGGTCTCCATAAAGAGACCCAGTACTTC.

Concerning this clonotype itself: A single base is all that separates this from a far larger clone, so a read error is likely. The CDR3 end shows no conserved phenylalanine or tryptophan, and so a read error is likely. This chain uses TRBV11-2 with TRBJ1-2, with a possible D match to TRBD1 (5 bases). Trimming shortened V by 1 base and J by 2 bases, and 8 bases separated the two germline ends. Germline CDR1 is SGHAT and CDR2 is FQNNGV. CDR3 size: 14 residues. Here the CDR3 reads CASSLGQGNYGYTI. As DNA, the CDR3 is TGTGCCAGCAGCTTAGGTCAGGGAAACTATGGCTACACCATC.

This sequence joins TRBV21-1 and TRBJ2-5; the table's D call, TRBD1, was not checked against the DNA. TRBV21-1 constitutes a pseudogene. The CDR3 loop spans 18 amino acids. The CDR3 here is CASSRSGTGGYNQETQYF. Written as DNA, the CDR3 is TGTGCCAGCAGCAGATCCGGGACAGGGGGCTATAACCAAGAGACCCAGTACTTC.

The chain recombines TRBV20-1 with TRBJ2-1, with D perhaps TRBD1 or TRBD2 (5 bases each). The J call is uncertain, as TRBJ2-7 better fits the DNA end. The CDR3 consists of 18 residues. From germline, CDR1 is DFQATT and CDR2 SNEGSKA (reference sequence). The CDR3 region is CSARVWGPLSNSYNEQYF. The CDR3 nucleotides are TGCAGTGCTAGAGTGTGGGGACCCCTTTCAAACTCCTACAATGAGCAGTACTTC.

Concerning this clonotype itself: Possible read error: a much larger clone is one base away. This chain joins TRBV29-1 and TRBJ2-3; the match to TRBD2 covers 8 bases. Germline lookup yields CDR1 SQVTM and CDR2 ANQGSEA. V trimming: 7 bases; J trimming: 8 bases; junction bases outside the gene matches: 11. The CDR3 is made up of 13 amino acids. In nucleotides, the CDR3 is TGCAGCGGTCGAGGACTAGCCTTTGGTACGCAGTATTTT. Residues: CSGRGLAFGTQYF.

The chain joins TRBV20-1 to TRBJ2-3, with D unclear. The V gene's germline CDR1 is DFQATT and CDR2 SNEGSKA (reference sequence). V dropped 5 bases and J dropped 6 bases, with 9 bases sitting between them. The CDR3 loop spans 11 amino acids. The CDR3 DNA sequence: TGCAGTGCTCCCTTCTGGGATACGCAGTATTTT. It translates to CSAPFWDTQYF.

The chain recombines TRBV7-9 with TRBJ1-2; D ambiguous. V was cut by 5 bases and J by 4 bases, with 11 bases left in between. Germline CDR1 is SEHNR and CDR2 is FQNEAQ (reference sequence). The CDR3 spans 13 residues. Here the CDR3 reads CASSPTKSYGYTF. The CDR3 region has the DNA TGTGCCAGCAGCCCGACAAAATCCTATGGCTACACCTTC.

The V call is TRBV2, the J call TRBJ1-1, with D unresolved. This CDR3 is built from 10 residues. The germline gives CDR1 SNHLY, CDR2 FYNNEI. Trimming cost V 5 bases and J 8 bases, with 6 bases left between them. The CDR3 nucleotides read TGTGCCAGCAGTTACAACGAAGCTTTCTTT. Translating gives CASSYNEAFF.

Notes on this clonotype: A junction end diverges from the germline sequence, so it may reflect a read error. The gene calls are TRBV12-3 or TRBV12-4 and TRBJ2-1, with D perhaps assigned TRBD1 or TRBD2 (6 bases each). The CDR3 has 16 amino acids. The CDR3 DNA is TGTGCCAGCGGTTTAGGAGGGGGGACGGGGTCTAATGAGCAGTTCTTC. This gives the protein CASGLGGGTGSNEQFF.

The genes are TRBV12-3 or TRBV12-4 and TRBJ2-5; the match to TRBD2 covers 10 bases. The CDR3 has 17 amino acids. Germline trimming cut 4 bases from V and 1 base from J; bases unmatched to any gene: 9. In DNA, the CDR3 is TGTGCCAGCAGTTCGCTAGCGGGGGTCAGGACCCAAGAGACCCAGTACTTC. Translation gives CASSSLAGVRTQETQYF.

This chain links TRBV4-2 with TRBJ2-3, with D possibly matching TRBD2 (5 bases). V was shortened by 4 bases and J by 2 bases, with 19 bases between the two germline ends. The CDR3 covers 17 residues. Germline V gene sequence: CDR1 LGHNA, CDR2 YNFKEQ. This chain's CDR3 is CASSPGSVREHTDTQYF. For the CDR3, the DNA is TGTGCCAGCAGCCCGGGCTCCGTACGGGAACACACAGATACGCAGTATTTT.

The chain carries TRBV29-1 and TRBJ1-5, with D possibly being TRBD1 (6 bases). V gave up 6 bases and J gave up 5 bases, with 14 bases separating them. Germline V gene data show CDR1 as SQVTM and CDR2 as ANQGSEA. CDR3 length equals 13 residues. DNA of the CDR3: TGCAGCGTAGGCAGGGGTAGGGATCAGCCCCAGCATTTT. It encodes CSVGRGRDQPQHF.

This chain links TRBV27 with TRBJ2-5, with 9 nucleotides matching TRBD1. Germline loops: CDR1 MNHEY, CDR2 SMNVEV (reference sequence). Trimming at V came to 6 bases and at J to 1 base, leaving 12 bases not matched to a gene. This CDR3 is 17 amino acids long. CDR3 DNA: TGTGCCAGCAGCCGTCTCCACCGGGACAGGGTCCAAGAGACCCAGTACTTC. Protein: CASSRLHRDRVQETQYF.

V usage is TRBV24-1 and J usage is TRBJ1-1, with D uncertain. In germline, CDR1 is KGHDR, CDR2 SFDVKD. The CDR3 is 13 residues long. V was cut by 7 bases and J by 1 base, with 9 bases left in between. The CDR3 protein is CATRDGPNTEAFF. CDR3 sequence (DNA): TGTGCCACCAGAGACGGGCCGAACACTGAAGCTTTCTTT.

The chain has TRBV3-1 and TRBJ1-1; 11 bases line up with TRBD1. J gave up 7 bases and V 2 bases, and 9 bases lay outside the gene matches. The germline CDR1 and CDR2 sequences are LGHDT and YNNKEL (reference sequence). The CDR3 spans 16 residues. CDR3 region: CASSQTHGQGADEAFF. Written as DNA, the CDR3 is TGTGCCAGCAGCCAAACCCACGGACAGGGGGCAGATGAAGCTTTCTTT. Drawing the rest from reference TRBV3-1 and TRBJ1-1, the complete variable domain is DTAVSQTPKYLVTQMGNDKSIKCEQNLGHDTMYWYKQDSKKFLKIMFSYNNKELIINETVPNRFSPKSPDKAHLNLHINSLELGDSAVYFCASSQTHGQGADEAFFGQGTRLTVV.

The chain couples TRBV20-1 to TRBJ1-5, with 7 bases matching TRBD1. The V segment lost 7 bases and the J segment 0 bases; nucleotides outside the gene matches: 9. Looked up from germline, CDR1 is DFQATT and CDR2 is SNEGSKA (reference sequence). The CDR3 loop spans 15 amino acids. The CDR3 nucleotides are TGCAGTGTCCTCGGGACAGTCTATAGCAATCAGCCCCAGCATTTT. It yields the protein CSVLGTVYSNQPQHF.

There are a few counts of this clonotype. The J gene is TRBJ2-4, the V gene TRBV4-2, with 7 positions matching TRBD1. The J call may not be correct, given that the DNA end is closer to TRBJ2-7. This CDR3 comprises 16 residues. CDR1 and CDR2 (germline): LGHNA, YNFKEQ. CDR3 region: CASSQDPGAGGYEQYF. The CDR3 nucleotides are TGTGCCAGCAGCCAAGATCCCGGAGCAGGGGGCTACGAGCAGTACTTC.

This clonotype has a handful of counts. The genes are TRBV4-2 and TRBJ1-1; 7 nucleotides match TRBD1. After removal of 0 bases from V and 6 bases from J, the junction contained 10 bases not matched to a gene. Germline V CDR1 and CDR2: LGHNA, YNFKEQ. The CDR3 totals 16 residues. The CDR3 here is CASSQEVSGGKAEAFF. For the CDR3, the DNA is TGTGCCAGCAGCCAAGAGGTTTCAGGGGGGAAGGCTGAAGCTTTCTTT.

This clonotype occurred a few times. V gene TRBV11-2 combines with J gene TRBJ2-3; D gene ambiguous. The length of the CDR3 is 15 residues. V lost 3 bases to trimming and J lost 1 base, with 11 bases between them. Germline values: CDR1 SGHAT, CDR2 FQNNGV. The CDR3 bases are TGTGCCAGCAGCTTGGCAGGCCCTCGCACAGATACGCAGTATTTT. Translated, it gives CASSLAGPRTDTQYF.

CDR3 coding DNA: TGTGCCAGCAGTGCGGGACAGGGGAGGGTGGATGAGCAGTTCTTC. Protein sequence: CASSAGQGRVDEQFF. The chain couples TRBV25-1 to TRBJ2-1; 10 nucleotides agree with TRBD1. The CDR3 loop spans 15 amino acids. V lost 4 bases, J lost 8 bases, and 8 bases stayed unmatched. Germline lookup yields CDR1 MGHDK and CDR2 SYGVNS.

V is TRBV5-6 and J is TRBJ2-5; 7 positions agree with TRBD2. The CDR3 is 14 residues long. V gave up 1 base and J gave up 4 bases; unmatched junction bases: 4. Germline V CDR1 and CDR2: SGHDT, YYEEEE. The CDR3 bases are TGTGCCAGCAGCTTGCACGGGGAGGGAGAGACCCAGTACTTC. This gives the protein CASSLHGEGETQYF. The variable domain in full, completed from reference TRBV5-6 and TRBJ2-5, reads DAGVTQSPTHLIKTRGQQVTLRCSPKSGHDTVSWYQQALGQGPQFIFQYYEEEERQRGNFPDRFSGHQFPNYSSELNVNALLLGDSALYLCASSLHGEGETQYFGPGTRLLVL.

This clonotype was seen more than once but under ten times. The chain combines TRBV5-6 with TRBJ1-3; D possibly corresponds to TRBD1 (6 bases). The ends were cut back, 4 bases at V and 0 bases at J, with 8 bases in the middle. Germline assignment: CDR1 SGHDT and CDR2 YYEEEE. This CDR3 spans 14 amino acids. DNA for the CDR3: TGTGCCAGCAGCCCGGGACACTCTGGAAACACCATATATTTT. It yields the protein CASSPGHSGNTIYF.

The CDR3 spells CASSFRTSADTQYF. The CDR3 DNA follows: TGTGCCAGCAGTTTTCGAACTAGCGCAGATACGCAGTATTTT. The chain joins TRBV6-5 to TRBJ2-3, with 7 positions matching TRBD2. This CDR3 region has 14 residues. Germline V gives CDR1 MNHEY, CDR2 SVGAGI. V was clipped by 4 bases and J by 4 bases; unmatched bases: 5.

The J gene is TRBJ1-5, the V gene TRBV6-5; D ambiguous. V was cut by 7 bases and J by 4 bases, with 11 bases left in between. Germline V gives CDR1 MNHEY, CDR2 SVGAGI. The CDR3 consists of 13 residues. CDR3 bases: TGTGCCAGCACCCCGTCCCCAAATCAGCCCCAGCATTTT. Translated: CASTPSPNQPQHF.